This TCR beta chain was recovered during a study of T-cell memory formation after mild COVID-19. The study, taken as a whole, reports: Contracting CD4+ clones were located mainly in CM and EM, and CD8+ clones in EMRA. Clones that contracted from day 15 to 85 were balanced CD4/CD8, while later expanders leaned CD4+.

V dropped 6 bases and J dropped 7; count of bases not matched to a gene: 4. Germline CDR1 DFQATT, CDR2 SNEGSKA (reference sequence). This CDR3 spans 13 amino acids. TCRdb re-analysed the 5' RACE reads in MiXCR, keeping a single row per CDR3 protein. This sample carries around 34,000 distinct CDR3 sequences, around 8% of them seen once, and the ten largest clones take approximately 28%. This clonotype was counted at least ten times. Its antigen is not identified. The TCR was taken from a man aged 18 to 29 who had mild COVID-19 (a few samples of this study predate the infection). Cell type and time point are not known. The specimen was PBMCs or a T cell subset sorted from them (not recorded which). This chain links TRBV20-1 with TRBJ1-4, with 11 bases aligning to TRBD1. The CDR3 reads CSAPGTGGEKLFF. The CDR3 DNA follows: TGCAGTGCCCCCGGGACAGGGGGTGAAAAACTGTTTTTT.